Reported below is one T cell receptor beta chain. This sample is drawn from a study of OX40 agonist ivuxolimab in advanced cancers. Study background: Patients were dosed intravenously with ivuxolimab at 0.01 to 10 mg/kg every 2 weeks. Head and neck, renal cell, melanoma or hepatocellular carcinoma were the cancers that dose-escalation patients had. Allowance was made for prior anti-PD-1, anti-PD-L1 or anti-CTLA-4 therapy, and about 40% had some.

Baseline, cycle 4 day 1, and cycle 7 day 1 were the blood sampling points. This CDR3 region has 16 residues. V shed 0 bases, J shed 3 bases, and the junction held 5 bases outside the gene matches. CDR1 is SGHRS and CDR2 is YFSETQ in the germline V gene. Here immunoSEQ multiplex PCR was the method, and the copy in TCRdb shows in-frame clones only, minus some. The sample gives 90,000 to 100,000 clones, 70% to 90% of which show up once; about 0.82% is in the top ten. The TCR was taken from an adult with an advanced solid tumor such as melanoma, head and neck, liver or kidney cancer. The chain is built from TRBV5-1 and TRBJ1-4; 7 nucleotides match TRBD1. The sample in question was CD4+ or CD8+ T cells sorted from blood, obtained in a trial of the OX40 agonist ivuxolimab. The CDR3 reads CASSLEGDRPNEKLFF. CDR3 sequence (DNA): TGCGCCAGCAGCTTGGAGGGGGACAGACCTAATGAAAAACTGTTTTTT.